Presented here are 21 T cell receptor beta chains from one specimen sequenced in a study of T cell responses to AZD1222 COVID-19 vaccine (dated by TCRdb to about 2021). What the time point label conveys for this sample: baseline before first vaccination. Receptor amplification or capture employed the immunoSEQ multiplex PCR assay. The clones in this table, taken by TCRdb from immuneACCESS, are in-frame only. Not every clone is retained; where verified, under half of the shortfall comes from an unresolved V gene, and the cause of the rest is unknown. The sample contains some 170,000 clones, around 90% of them found a single time. The top ten clonotypes cover 1.5% to 2% of the sample. The starting material was peripheral blood, obtained on day 0 of AZD1222 vaccination. The receptors were sampled from an adult in good health.

This clone was recorded a few times. The rearrangement links TRBV19 to TRBJ2-6, with TRBD1 matching 8 bases. The length of the CDR3 is 18 residues. J lost 4 bases, V lost 7 bases, and 15 bases had no gene match. Germline CDR1 and CDR2: LNHDA and SQIVND (reference sequence). The CDR3 loop reads CASTRTGSSLIGANVLTF. In DNA form, the CDR3 reads TGTGCCAGTACCCGGACAGGGTCCTCGTTGATAGGGGCCAACGTCCTGACTTTC.

The chain employs TRBV2 and TRBJ1-2; D is uncertain. V was shortened by 1 base and J by 4 bases, with 10 bases between the two germline ends. The CDR3 has 14 amino acids. Germline CDR1 reads SNHLY; CDR2 reads FYNNEI. Written as DNA, the CDR3 is TGTGCCAGCAGTGAAGGGAACCCCGGCTATGGCTACACCTTC. It translates to CASSEGNPGYGYTF.

This chain connects TRBV5-1 to TRBJ1-1, with a tentative D call TRBD1 (5 bases). Trimming left V 2 bases short and J 1 base short, with 9 bases between. Germline values: CDR1 SGHRS, CDR2 YFSETQ. The CDR3 is 14 residues long. This CDR3 is CASSFEQENTEAFF. The CDR3 bases are TGCGCCAGCAGCTTCGAACAGGAGAACACTGAAGCTTTCTTT.

V gene TRBV28 combines with J gene TRBJ1-4; D not certain. The CDR3 contains 14 residues. Germline values: CDR1 MDHEN, CDR2 SYDVKM. Trimming took off 7 bases at V and 8 bases at J, with 17 bases between the two ends. The CDR3 coding sequence is TGTGCCAGCAAGCCGGGAGGGTCGGGGGAAAAACTGTTTTTT. Its protein is CASKPGGSGEKLFF.

This clone was found once. The chain couples TRBV5-8 to TRBJ1-1; D unresolved. CDR1 SGHTS and CDR2 YDEGEE come from the germline V gene. Trimming left V 1 base short and J 0 bases short, with 16 bases between. This CDR3 comprises 17 residues. CDR3 nucleotide sequence: TGTGCCAGCAGCTTGTTTAATCTCCTAGCAATGAACACTGAAGCTTTCTTT. Protein sequence: CASSLFNLLAMNTEAFF.

This clone appeared once. The sample has other DNA sequences that encode this CDR3 too. The chain uses TRBV19 and TRBJ1-5, with 10 bases fitting TRBD1. The CDR3 spans 14 residues. CDR1 and CDR2 from the germline V gene are LNHDA and SQIVND (reference sequence). V trimming: 4 bases; J trimming: 4 bases; junction bases outside the gene matches: 1. Here the CDR3 reads CASSRDRGNQPQHF. The CDR3, as DNA: TGTGCCAGTAGTAGGGACAGGGGAAATCAGCCCCAGCATTTT.

The rearrangement uses TRBV2 and TRBJ1-1, with D uncertain. Trimming removed 6 bases from V and 1 base from J, with 9 bases in between. The CDR3 runs to 13 residues. Germline loops: CDR1 SNHLY, CDR2 FYNNEI. DNA of the CDR3: TGTGCCAGCAGGCAGGATAGGAACACTGAAGCTTTCTTT. Its protein is CASRQDRNTEAFF.

This clone appeared once. The rearrangement joins TRBV19 to TRBJ1-6; perhaps TRBD1 as D (6 bases). The CDR3 consists of 14 residues. Trimming removed 4 bases from V and 3 bases from J, with 7 bases in between. CDR1 and CDR2 from the germline V gene are LNHDA and SQIVND (reference sequence). CDR3 nucleotide sequence: TGTGCCAGTAGTACGACAGGCTATAATTCACCCCTCCACTTT. Its translation is CASSTTGYNSPLHF.

The chain has TRBV7-3 and TRBJ2-2, with 9 bases lining up with TRBD2. CDR3 length: 16 amino acids. The V gene end was trimmed by 1 base and the J gene end by 6 bases; junction bases not matched to a gene: 6. CDR1 is SGHTA, CDR2 FQGTGA, per germline. The CDR3, as DNA: TGTGCCAGCAGCTTAAGCAGCGGGGGGCGTCCCGGGGAGCTGTTTTTT. Protein sequence: CASSLSSGGRPGELFF.

The chain recombines TRBV27 with TRBJ1-6, with D possibly TRBD1 on 6 matching bases. The CDR3 runs to 14 residues. Germline CDR1 is MNHEY and CDR2 is SMNVEV (reference sequence). Trimming shortened V by 6 bases and J by 2 bases, and 8 bases separated the two germline ends. This CDR3 reads CASRGGTYNSPLHF. Written as DNA, the CDR3 is TGTGCCAGCAGAGGGGGGACCTATAATTCACCCCTCCACTTT.

The chain couples TRBV30 to TRBJ2-7, with unresolved D. CDR1 and CDR2 (germline): GTSNPN, SVGIG (reference sequence). The germline V and J ends were trimmed by 2 bases and 4 bases, with 6 bases remaining between them. The CDR3 extends over 11 amino acids. CDR3 DNA: TGTGCCTGGAGTCGATCGTACGAGCAGTACTTC. It codes for CAWSRSYEQYF.

The V and J genes are TRBV25-1 and TRBJ2-1; D is ambiguous. This CDR3 is built from 13 residues. Germline CDR1 reads MGHDK; CDR2 reads SYGVNS. Trimming shortened V by 9 bases and J by 8 bases, and 17 bases separated the two germline ends. CDR3 DNA: TGTGCCAGTAGCCCGACTGTATCCTATGAGCAGTTCTTC. Its protein product is CASSPTVSYEQFF.

The chain links TRBV6-5 to TRBJ1-1; TRBD1 is a possible D gene (5 bases). Trimming left V 6 bases short and J 1 base short, with 15 bases between. The CDR3 runs to 15 residues. Germline V gives CDR1 MNHEY, CDR2 SVGAGI. CDR3 sequence (DNA): TGTGCCAGCAGGAGGGATCTTACAGGGAACACTGAAGCTTTCTTT. It yields the protein CASRRDLTGNTEAFF.

CDR3 sequence (DNA): TGTGCCAGCAGCCAAGATCTAGGTGCCCATCAGCCCCAGCATTTT. Protein product: CASSQDLGAHQPQHF. V and J are TRBV3-1 (or the pseudogene TRBV3-2) and TRBJ1-5; D gene uncertain. The CDR3 is made up of 15 amino acids. Trimming stripped 0 bases from V and 5 bases from J, with 11 bases between. CDR1 and CDR2 (germline): LGHDT, YNNKEL (reference sequence).

The chain is built from TRBV25-1 and TRBJ2-5; possibly TRBD1 for D (5 bases). Germline loops: CDR1 MGHDK, CDR2 SYGVNS. The CDR3 is made up of 13 amino acids. The V and J ends lost 4 bases and 7 bases respectively, with 13 bases between them. In nucleotides, the CDR3 is TGTGCCAGCAGTGCGACAGTATCTCGGACCCAGTACTTC. Its protein is CASSATVSRTQYF. Filled out from reference TRBV25-1 and TRBJ2-5, the complete variable domain reads EADIYQTPRYLVIGTGKKITLECSQTMGHDKMYWYQQDPGMELHLIHYSYGVNSTEKGDLSSESTVSRIRTEHFPLTLESARPSHTSQYLCASSATVSRTQYFGPGTRLLVL.

V usage is TRBV19 and J usage is TRBJ2-6, with 9 bases identical to TRBD2. The CDR3 length is 18 residues. Germline trimming cut 6 bases from V and 4 bases from J; bases unmatched to any gene: 13. The germline V gene has CDR1 LNHDA and CDR2 SQIVND (reference sequence). The CDR3 spells CASRQTGLARVGANVLTF. CDR3 DNA sequence: TGTGCCAGTAGACAAACCGGACTAGCGAGGGTAGGGGCCAACGTCCTGACTTTC.

By proportion, this clone is medium-sized. This chain uses TRBV7-9 with TRBJ2-7; 7 bases are shared with TRBD1. The germline V gene has CDR1 SEHNR and CDR2 FQNEAQ (reference sequence). The CDR3 has 14 amino acids. J was trimmed by 2 bases and V by 5 bases; bases with no gene match: 6. This CDR3 is CASSPTGTTYEQYV. The CDR3 DNA is TGTGCCAGCAGCCCGACAGGGACGACCTACGAGCAGTACGTC.

V gene TRBV5-4 combines with J gene TRBJ2-5, with D uncertain. The germline V gene encodes CDR1 SGHNT and CDR2 YYREEE (reference sequence). The CDR3 is 12 amino acids. Trimming pared 0 bases from V and 4 bases from J, leaving 4 bases between. The CDR3, as DNA: TGTGCCAGCAGCTTGGTTGGAGAGACCCAGTACTTC. Amino acid sequence: CASSLVGETQYF.

This clone appeared once. CDR3 bases: TGTGCCAGCAGCCAATATGCCGGGACTCCGGGGTCCACCTTC. Its protein product is CASSQYAGTPGSTF. The V call is TRBV3-1 (or the pseudogene TRBV3-2), the J call TRBJ1-2, with D possibly being TRBD1 (5 bases). Trimming left V 2 bases short and J 13 bases short, with 20 bases between. This CDR3 has 14 residues. Germline V gene data show CDR1 as LGHDT and CDR2 as YNNKEL (reference sequence).

The chain couples TRBV5-1 to TRBJ2-3, with TRBD1 matching over 7 bases. The trim removed 4 bases at V and 6 bases at J, leaving 8 bases unmatched. The CDR3 has 14 amino acids. The germline V gene encodes CDR1 SGHRS and CDR2 YFSETQ. CDR3 protein: CASSVRQGRDTQYF. The CDR3 bases are TGCGCCAGCAGCGTGCGACAGGGTCGGGATACGCAGTATTTT.

This clone was detected only once. The genes are TRBV7-3 and TRBJ1-2; D is possibly TRBD1 (5 bases). Trimming shortened V by 0 bases and J by 13 bases, and 21 bases separated the two germline ends. Germline V gene data show CDR1 as SGHTA and CDR2 as FQGTGA. The CDR3 covers 15 residues. CDR3 sequence reads: CASSLTSIQGQERTF. The CDR3 coding sequence is TGTGCCAGCAGCTTAACTTCCATTCAGGGTCAGGAACGCACCTTC.